These 8 T cell receptor beta chains came from one sample sequenced in a study of Ad26.COV2.S vaccination and SARS-CoV-2 variants. Indicated treatment: around 19 received Ad26.COV2.S at low or high dose, single or two shots; roughly five received placebo; per-sample allocation not given. Sampling occurred on day 63 after the first vaccine or placebo injection. Sequencing used immunoSEQ multiplex PCR; TCRdb keeps in-frame clones, though not all of them. The data contain around 400,000 clones, 75% to 95% of them seen just once; the ten biggest clones take up 10% to 15%. The source material was peripheral blood, sampled in a trial of Ad26.COV2.S vaccine versus placebo. These receptors all come from a person aged 18-60 years who received the Ad26.COV2.S COVID-19 vaccine or a placebo.

The chain links TRBV6-6 to TRBJ1-2, with D possibly matching TRBD1 (6 bases). Trimming cost V 6 bases and J 2 bases, with 16 bases left between them. Germline loops: CDR1 MNHNY, CDR2 SVGAGI (reference sequence). The CDR3 has 15 amino acids. Here the CDR3 reads CASREMDRLNYGYTF. CDR3 sequence (DNA): TGTGCCAGCAGGGAGATGGACAGACTCAACTATGGCTACACCTTC.

This chain uses TRBV29-1 with TRBJ2-5; D tentatively reads TRBD1 or TRBD2 (6 bases each). Per the germline V gene, CDR1 is SQVTM and CDR2 is ANQGSEA. This CDR3 is 12 amino acids long. Trimming removed 7 bases at V and 5 bases at J, with 14 bases between. The CDR3: CSACQGGETQYF. CDR3 bases: TGCAGCGCGTGCCAAGGGGGGGAGACCCAGTACTTC.

The chain carries TRBV6-6 and TRBJ2-1; TRBD2 matches at 11 bases. J lost 9 bases, V lost 5 bases, and 15 bases had no gene match. The CDR3 covers 17 residues. Per the germline V gene, CDR1 is MNHNY and CDR2 is SVGAGI (reference sequence). CDR3 residues: CASSPDYTSGSIGEQFF. CDR3 bases: TGTGCCAGCAGTCCGGATTATACTAGCGGGAGTATCGGTGAGCAGTTCTTC.

The chain recombines TRBV9 with TRBJ2-7, with D perhaps TRBD1 (5 bases). This CDR3 is built from 15 residues. Trimming shortened V by 3 bases and J by 0 bases, and 13 bases separated the two germline ends. Germline values: CDR1 SGDLS, CDR2 YYNGEE. This CDR3 is CASSESVGRSYEQYF. For the CDR3, the DNA is TGTGCCAGCAGCGAAAGTGTGGGGCGCTCCTACGAGCAGTACTTC.

The V gene is TRBV28, the J gene TRBJ2-7, with 7 bases matching TRBD2. Germline V gene sequence: CDR1 MDHEN, CDR2 SYDVKM. The CDR3 runs to 15 residues. The J segment lost 2 bases and the V segment lost 6 bases, leaving 10 bases of the junction unmatched. In DNA, the CDR3 is TGTGCCAGCAGCTCAGCGGGGCAGGGAGCCTACGAGCAGTACTTC. It is translated as CASSSAGQGAYEQYF.

This clone was seen once. The genes are TRBV4-3 and TRBJ2-3; D possibly corresponds to TRBD2 (6 bases). The CDR3 has 16 amino acids. Germline values: CDR1 LGHNA, CDR2 YSLEER. V shed 0 bases and J shed 3 bases, with 13 bases lying between them. The CDR3 bases are TGCGCCAGCAGCCAAGATCTCGCGGGGAATACAGATACGCAGTATTTT. It codes for CASSQDLAGNTDTQYF.

V gene TRBV6-1 combines with J gene TRBJ2-7, with TRBD1 matching 9 bases. Germline V gene lookup returns CDR1 MNHNS and CDR2 SASEGT. The CDR3 loop spans 16 amino acids. V lost 2 bases, J lost 6 bases, and 11 bases stayed unmatched. The CDR3 reads CASSEKLGTGIGEQYF. In DNA, the CDR3 is TGTGCCAGCAGTGAAAAACTGGGGACAGGGATTGGCGAGCAGTACTTC.

The chain couples TRBV7-3 to TRBJ1-1; D perhaps matches TRBD1 (6 bases). CDR3 length: 12 residues. With 5 bases removed from V and 9 bases from J, the gap between germline ends came to 13 bases. Germline values: CDR1 SGHTA, CDR2 FQGTGA. Here the CDR3 reads CASSGPDRKAFF. CDR3 bases: TGTGCCAGCAGCGGACCCGACAGGAAAGCTTTCTTT.